What follows is one T cell receptor beta chain and its context. Its matching antigen is unknown. This record comes from a study of breast tumors, draining lymph nodes, adjacent tissues. Study-wide results and limits: Tumor repertoires ranked between lymph nodes and nontumor tissue in diversity, with V and J gene preferences. Findings are consistent with lymph node origin and intratumoral expansion of most tumor T cells. Luminal-like breast cancer showed significantly higher tumor–nontumor repertoire similarity than basal-like. That most tumor T cells come from lymph nodes remained unproven.

The length of the CDR3 is 15 residues. J lost 7 bases, V lost 2 bases, and 6 bases had no gene match. Germline CDR1 and CDR2: MGHRA and YSYEKL. Samples came from axillary lymph nodes draining the breast cancer. TCRdb re-analysed the multiplex PCR reads in MiXCR, keeping a single row per CDR3 protein. The sample has more than 100,000 distinct CDR3 sequences, 20% to 25% seen once; the top ten hold roughly 2.7%. V and J are TRBV4-1 and TRBJ1-5, with TRBD1 matching 9 bases. The TCR comes from a female donor with breast cancer. Some clones in this sample may be carry-over from other donors' samples. Input material: axillary lymph node tissue. The CDR3 is CASSQPGQGMQPQHF. The CDR3 bases are TGCGCCAGCAGCCAACCGGGACAGGGTATGCAGCCCCAGCATTTT.